Listed below are T cell receptor beta chains from one sample, sequenced in a study of graft-versus-host responses after intestinal transplantation. Clones were sequenced by immunoSEQ multiplex PCR, and TCRdb holds only the in-frame ones, with some missing. Of about 93,000 clones listed, 80% to 95% were seen once; the top ten hold roughly 0.49%. The antigens these receptors bind are not known. The sample in question was unstimulated CD8+ T cells sorted from spleen or lymph node cells, obtained before intestinal transplant. The origin of the receptors is a human donor who received an intestinal transplant. CDR3s include the opening cysteine and the closing phenylalanine or tryptophan. D genes are given only for firm matches. Where a row states a size, it is once, few, many or the class of an expanded clone; other rows omit it.

d_call cdr3_length clone_size j_call v_call cdr3_aa cdr3_nt
TRBD1 15 . TRBJ2-2 TRBV29-1 CSVDTGGTNTGELFF TGCAGCGTTGATACAGGGGGGACGAACACCGGGGAGCTGTTTTTT
. 12 . TRBJ2-5 TRBV27 CASSFGGGTQYF TGTGCCAGCAGTTTTGGGGGCGGGACCCAGTACTTC
. 14 . TRBJ1-2 TRBV5-1 CASSLSGVSYGYTF TGCGCCAGCAGCTTGTCGGGGGTAAGCTATGGCTACACCTTC
TRBD1 18 . TRBJ2-3 TRBV5-5 CASSLDRGPHTSTDTQYF TGTGCCAGCAGCTTGGACAGGGGACCGCACACTAGCACAGATACGCAGTATTTT
TRBD2 15 . TRBJ2-1 TRBV4-1 CASSQGGSSYNEQFF TGCGCCAGCAGCCAAGGCGGGAGTTCCTACAATGAGCAGTTCTTC
TRBD2 17 once TRBJ2-1 TRBV11-2 CASSPGLAGSVWNEQFF TGTGCCAGCAGCCCTGGACTAGCGGGAAGCGTGTGGAATGAGCAGTTCTTC
TRBD2 11 . TRBJ2-7 TRBV7-9 CASSGGGKQYF TGTGCCAGCAGCGGGGGAGGGAAGCAGTACTTC
TRBD1 11 . TRBJ2-1 TRBV6-6 CASNPGQEQFF TGTGCCAGCAACCCGGGACAGGAGCAGTTCTTC
TRBD2 17 . TRBJ2-5 TRBV9 CASSVHLSGGYQETQYF TGTGCCAGCAGCGTCCACCTTAGCGGGGGGTACCAAGAGACCCAGTACTTC
. 13 . TRBJ2-7 TRBV28 CASSLTLRAEQYF TGTGCCAGCAGTTTAACGCTCAGGGCCGAGCAGTACTTC
TRBD2 18 . TRBJ2-7 TRBV7-2 CASSSGTSGLPPRYEQYF TGTGCCAGCAGCTCCGGGACTAGCGGATTGCCGCCTCGGTACGAGCAGTACTTC
TRBD2 15 . TRBJ2-1 TRBV6-5 CASSYFLAGGNEQFF TGTGCCAGCAGTTATTTTCTAGCGGGGGGCAATGAGCAGTTCTTC
. 14 . TRBJ1-1 TRBV6-5 CASSYSMGGTEAFF TGTGCCAGCAGTTACTCGATGGGGGGCACTGAAGCTTTCTTT
. 18 . TRBJ2-3 TRBV7-2 CASSPTMRNLPNTDTQYF TGTGCCAGCAGCCCAACCATGCGTAACCTCCCGAACACAGATACGCAGTATTTT
TRBD1 15 . TRBJ2-5 TRBV13 CASSLGTGDQETQYF TGTGCCAGCAGCCTCGGGACAGGAGATCAAGAGACCCAGTACTTC
. 15 . TRBJ1-2 TRBV19 CASSDFDVYNYGYTF TGTGCCAGTAGTGACTTCGACGTTTATAACTATGGCTACACCTTC
TRBD1 14 . TRBJ2-5 TRBV5-1 CASSLGQGRETQYF TGCGCCAGCAGCTTAGGACAGGGGAGGGAGACCCAGTACTTC
TRBD1 15 once TRBJ1-2 TRBV4-1 CASSPLRGTDYGYTF TGCGCCAGCAGCCCCTTACGGGGGACAGACTATGGCTACACCTTC
. 18 . TRBJ1-2 TRBV9 CASSAWKRTPPPNYGYTF TGTGCCAGCAGCGCCTGGAAACGGACACCACCTCCTAACTATGGCTACACCTTC
. 14 . TRBJ2-5 TRBV11-1 CASSLATRQETQYF TGTGCCAGCAGCTTAGCGACCAGGCAAGAGACCCAGTACTTC
. 16 . TRBJ1-4 TRBV6-1 CASSEALQRGNEKLFF TGTGCCAGCAGTGAAGCGCTTCAGAGAGGGAATGAAAAACTGTTTTTT
TRBD1 15 . TRBJ1-5 TRBV6-5 CASSTGQGYRQPQHF TGTGCCAGCAGCACGGGACAGGGGTATCGTCAGCCCCAGCATTTT
TRBD2 16 . TRBJ2-7 TRBV4-2 CASSQDQLAGSYEQYF TGTGCCAGCAGCCAAGACCAACTAGCGGGCAGCTACGAGCAGTACTTC